This T cell receptor beta chain was obtained from a study of a mutant IDH1 vaccine in newly diagnosed glioma. Study background: Across weeks 1, 3, 5, 7, 11, 15, 19 and 23, patients received a vaccination each time, eight in all. Treated patients comprised around 60% males and approximately 40% females, mean age roughly 40 years.

Clones were sequenced by immunoSEQ multiplex PCR, and TCRdb holds only the in-frame ones, with some missing. The data show under 55,000 clones, 90% to 95% seen once. This clone was seen only once. The target antigen is unknown. Stated time point: week 11, during vaccination. A 20-mer mutant IDH1 peptide at 300 ug was injected subcutaneously with topical imiquimod. Donor tumors were new WHO grade 3 or 4 IDH1-mutant, ATRX-lost astrocytomas. V shed 6 bases and J 3 bases; nucleotides not matched to a gene: 10. Germline V gene lookup returns CDR1 PRHDT and CDR2 FYEKMQ (reference sequence). The CDR3 extends over 15 amino acids.

The source of this sequence is a man aged 45-65 years with glioma. The sample consisted of PBMCs, taken from a glioma patient whose treatment included an IDH1 peptide vaccine. The chain recombines TRBV13 with TRBJ2-5, with 7 bases aligning to TRBD1. This CDR3 reads CASRLAGTAKETQYF. DNA of the CDR3: TGTGCCAGCAGACTGGCCGGGACAGCAAAAGAGACCCAGTACTTC.